Below are 16 T cell receptor beta chains sequenced from a single sample in a study of OX40 agonist ivuxolimab in advanced cancers. TCRdb's table, derived via immunoSEQ multiplex PCR, lists solely in-frame clones and lacks some. The sample holds about 120,000 clones, around 91% seen once. Sequencing was performed on CD4+ or CD8+ T cells sorted from blood, taken in a trial of the OX40 agonist ivuxolimab. All receptors derive from an adult with an advanced solid tumor such as melanoma, head and neck, liver or kidney cancer.

This chain links TRBV7-3 with TRBJ2-3; D is ambiguous. V lost 7 bases to trimming and J lost 5 bases, with 13 bases between them. The CDR3 is made up of 13 amino acids. CDR1 and CDR2 from the germline V gene are SGHTA and FQGTGA. The CDR3: CASTPTTGDTQYF. The DNA for the CDR3 is TGTGCCAGCACCCCCACTACTGGAGATACGCAGTATTTT.

This chain connects TRBV5-3 to TRBJ2-1, with 9 bases matching TRBD1. TRBV5-3 is an ORF; its function is uncertain. V lost 3 bases and J lost 15; bases outside the gene matches: 7. The CDR3 spans 12 residues. The CDR3 spells CARSCPRDRAFF. The CDR3, as DNA: TGTGCCAGAAGCTGCCCCCGGGACAGGGCGTTCTTC.

J is TRBJ1-6 and V is TRBV27, with D maybe TRBD1 (5 bases). Germline V CDR1 and CDR2: MNHEY, SMNVEV (reference sequence). V gave up 2 bases and J gave up 3 bases, with 14 bases separating them. The CDR3 spans 17 residues. The CDR3 loop is CASSLRAGFGYNSPLHF. DNA for the CDR3: TGTGCCAGCAGTTTAAGGGCAGGGTTCGGCTATAATTCACCCCTCCACTTT.

The chain combines TRBV11-2 with TRBJ1-1, with 12 bases fitting TRBD1. CDR1 and CDR2 from the germline V gene are SGHAT and FQNNGV. V dropped 5 bases and J dropped 11; count of bases not matched to a gene: 18. The CDR3 totals 17 residues. The CDR3: CASSASPGTGGARLAFF. The CDR3 region has the DNA TGTGCCAGCAGCGCTAGCCCCGGGACAGGGGGCGCGAGGTTGGCTTTCTTT.

The chain employs TRBV28 and TRBJ2-7; D gene unclear. The CDR3 runs 14 residues. V lost 5 bases, J lost 3 bases, and 14 bases lay in between. The germline CDR1 and CDR2 sequences are MDHEN and SYDVKM. The CDR3 loop is CASSQAGSDYEQYF. The CDR3 DNA follows: TGTGCCAGCAGTCAAGCCGGGTCTGACTACGAGCAGTACTTC.

CDR3 residues: CASSAASITEAFF. CDR3 sequence (DNA): TGTGCCAGCAGCGCCGCTAGTATCACTGAAGCTTTCTTT. The chain carries TRBV11-2 and TRBJ1-1, with D hard to call. The germline V gene has CDR1 SGHAT and CDR2 FQNNGV. V shed 5 bases and J shed 4 bases, with 11 bases lying between them. There are 13 residues in the CDR3.

V and J are TRBV5-4 and TRBJ2-7; 11 bases line up with TRBD2. This CDR3 comprises 15 residues. The V gene's germline CDR1 is SGHNT and CDR2 YYREEE (reference sequence). With V trimmed by 5 bases and J by 4 bases, 8 bases remained unmatched. This CDR3 reads CASSSLAGGRYEQYF. For the CDR3, the DNA is TGTGCCAGCAGTTCGTTAGCGGGGGGGAGGTACGAGCAGTACTTC.

This clone has just a few counts. The chain couples TRBV6-6 to TRBJ1-6, with TRBD1 matching 9 bases. The V and J ends lost 4 bases and 10 bases, in that order; junction bases with no gene match: 5. The CDR3 is 14 residues long. Per the germline V gene, CDR1 is MNHNY and CDR2 is SVGAGI (reference sequence). The CDR3 DNA reads TGTGCCAGCAGTTGGCAGGGACAGGGCTCACCCCTCCACTTT. Translated, it gives CASSWQGQGSPLHF.

The genes are TRBV7-2 and TRBJ2-5, with D possibly matching TRBD1 (5 bases). CDR3 length equals 15 residues. The V gene lost 1 base and the J gene lost 3 bases, with 12 bases spanning the gap. CDR1 is SGHTA and CDR2 is FQGNSA in the germline V gene. CDR3 amino acids: CASSLVTGLKETQYF. The CDR3 DNA sequence: TGTGCCAGCAGCTTAGTAACAGGTCTGAAAGAGACCCAGTACTTC. Based on the CDR3 plus reference TRBV7-2 and TRBJ2-5, the full variable domain is GAGVSQSPSNKVTEKGKDVELRCDPISGHTALYWYRQSLGQGLEFLIYFQGNSAPDKSGLPSDRFSAERTGGSVSTLTIQRTQQEDSAVYLCASSLVTGLKETQYFGPGTRLLVL.

With regard to this clone: The sample has other DNA sequences that encode this CDR3 too. The gene calls are TRBV27 and TRBJ2-3; D may be TRBD2 (5 bases). CDR1 and CDR2 (germline): MNHEY, SMNVEV (reference sequence). V shed 3 bases and J shed 5 bases, with 9 bases lying between them. The CDR3 sequence is 13 residues long. This chain's CDR3 is CASSFREGDTQYF. As DNA, the CDR3 is TGTGCCAGCAGTTTTAGAGAGGGAGATACGCAGTATTTT.

J is TRBJ2-5 and V is TRBV7-2, with a weak D call TRBD1 (6 bases). CDR1 and CDR2 from the germline V gene are SGHTA and FQGNSA. The V end was cut by 5 bases, the J end by 5 bases, with 15 bases between. This CDR3 spans 14 amino acids. The CDR3 DNA reads TGTGCCAGCAGCACCCGGACAGAGGGTGAGACCCAGTACTTC. Translated, it gives CASSTRTEGETQYF.

The chain couples TRBV30 to TRBJ2-5, with TRBD1 as a possible D gene (6 bases). Looked up from germline, CDR1 is GTSNPN and CDR2 is SVGIG (reference sequence). The CDR3 contains 13 residues. V was cut by 4 bases and J by 7 bases, with 16 bases left in between. The CDR3 region is CAWNRVRGRTQYF. CDR3 sequence (DNA): TGTGCCTGGAACAGGGTCCGGGGCCGGACCCAGTACTTC.

The chain recombines TRBV7-2 with TRBJ2-2; D not resolved. The CDR3 length is 13 residues. V lost 5 bases, J lost 6 bases, and 10 bases lay in between. Per the germline V gene, CDR1 is SGHTA and CDR2 is FQGNSA. The CDR3 spells CASSPIDAGELFF. CDR3 DNA: TGTGCCAGCAGCCCCATCGACGCCGGGGAGCTGTTTTTT. The full variable domain, its missing parts supplied by reference TRBV7-2 and TRBJ2-2, is GAGVSQSPSNKVTEKGKDVELRCDPISGHTALYWYRQSLGQGLEFLIYFQGNSAPDKSGLPSDRFSAERTGGSVSTLTIQRTQQEDSAVYLCASSPIDAGELFFGEGSRLTVL.

The gene calls are TRBV10-3 and TRBJ2-3; D gene ambiguous. CDR1 and CDR2 from the germline V gene are ENHRY and SYGVKD. With 0 bases removed from V and 6 bases from J, the gap between germline ends came to 7 bases. The CDR3 loop spans 13 amino acids. The chain's CDR3 is CAISESEPDTQYF. CDR3 in DNA: TGTGCCATCAGTGAGTCAGAGCCGGATACGCAGTATTTT.

This sequence joins TRBV28 and TRBJ2-1; D might be TRBD1 (5 bases). Germline CDR1 and CDR2: MDHEN and SYDVKM. Trimming took 3 bases from V and 6 from J, leaving 15 bases between them. The CDR3 contains 15 residues. CDR3 nucleotides: TGTGCCAGCAGTTTGCCCACCAGGGTAGGCAATGAGCAGTTCTTC. Its translation is CASSLPTRVGNEQFF.

As for this clone: Other DNA sequences in this sample translate to the same CDR3. The J gene is TRBJ1-2, the V gene TRBV18, with 8 bases fitting TRBD1. The germline V gene encodes CDR1 KGHSH and CDR2 LQKENI. Trimming cost V 3 bases and J 2 bases; bases outside gene matches: 5. CDR3 length: 15 residues. CDR3 sequence: CASSPAGQGNYGYTF. The CDR3 bases are TGTGCCAGCTCACCCGCTGGACAGGGCAACTATGGCTACACCTTC.